This T cell receptor beta chain was obtained from a study of blood T cell repertoires in COVID-19. Study in general: Acute and convalescent COVID-19 specimens originated in the United States, Italy and Spain. PBMCs, B-cell-depleted T cells, or T cells provided the cDNA or gDNA that made up the material.

Across about two dozen US areas, participants ranged in age from roughly 18 to 95 years. Under the authors' procedure: How many nucleated cells were present was estimated from reference gene primer amplification. Using immunoSEQ multiplex PCR, the repertoire was profiled, and TCRdb retains in-frame clones only, with some absent. The V and J calls and clone size were taken over from that table, and D and trimming were inferred from the DNA. The profile shows 150,000 to 200,000 clones, approximately 80% of them singletons. The trim removed 6 bases at V and 7 bases at J, leaving 11 bases unmatched. There are 16 residues in the CDR3. CDR1 and CDR2 (germline): SGHVS, FNYEAQ.

This chain links TRBV7-6 with TRBJ2-1, with 11 bases identical to TRBD1. Sequences were obtained from PBMCs or T cells enriched from blood (not recorded which). The origin of this receptor is a man aged 50 or older who had recovered from COVID-19. CDR3 nucleotides: TGTGCCAGCAGGGTCCAACCGGGACAGGGGGAAAATGAGCAGTTCTTC. Translation: CASRVQPGQGENEQFF.